Shown below are 3 T cell receptor beta chains from a single sample sequenced in a study of blood T cell repertoires in COVID-19. Only in-frame clones appear in the TCRdb table, and some are missing; sequencing was by immunoSEQ multiplex PCR. The profile covers 250,000 to 400,000 clones, with approximately 87% appearing a single time and about 5.7% taken by the ten largest. Input material: PBMCs or T cells enriched from blood (not recorded which). The receptors originated from a woman aged 25 to 45 who had recovered from COVID-19.

This clone was seen a single time. The V and J genes are TRBV3-1 (or the pseudogene TRBV3-2) and TRBJ2-7, with 10 bases lining up with TRBD1. The V gene's germline CDR1 is LGHDT and CDR2 YNNKEL (reference sequence). The CDR3 covers 16 residues. The trim removed 5 bases at V and 4 bases at J, leaving 11 bases unmatched. The CDR3 here is CASSKTGTGEGYEQYF. In DNA, the CDR3 is TGTGCCAGCAGCAAAACCGGGACAGGGGAAGGTTACGAGCAGTACTTC.

This sequence joins TRBV10-3 and TRBJ1-6, with D possibly being TRBD1 (6 bases). This CDR3 is 14 amino acids long. Germline V CDR1 and CDR2: ENHRY, SYGVKD. Trimming took 8 bases from V and 1 from J, leaving 9 bases between them. The CDR3 sequence is CAISGDSYNSPLHF. The CDR3 DNA reads TGTGCCATCTCAGGGGATTCCTATAATTCACCCCTCCACTTT.

The CDR3 DNA is TGTGCCACCAGTGACCAACTACAGGGATGCCAGCCCCAGCATTTT. Protein: CATSDQLQGCQPQHF. The chain joins TRBV24-1 to TRBJ1-5; D possibly corresponds to TRBD1 (6 bases). V dropped 4 bases and J dropped 7 bases, with 16 bases sitting between them. This CDR3 has 15 residues. Germline CDR1 reads KGHDR; CDR2 reads SFDVKD.